These 27 T cell receptor beta chains came from one sample sequenced in a study of siplizumab effects on memory and regulatory T cells. Assay used: immunoSEQ multiplex PCR; TCRdb lists only in-frame clones, some missing. Of about 120,000 clones in the sample, around 94% are singletons; the top ten hold around 1.5%. Sequenced: non-Treg CD4+ T cells sorted from blood. Receptors originate from a human donor in good health.

This rearrangement joins TRBV5-1 to TRBJ2-1; D possibly corresponds to TRBD1 (6 bases). CDR3 length: 17 residues. The V end was cut by 4 bases, the J end by 0 bases, with 17 bases between. Germline V lookup: CDR1 SGHRS, CDR2 YFSETQ. The CDR3 DNA is TGCGCCAGCAGCCATAAGAGGACAGTTAGCTCCTACAATGAGCAGTTCTTC. Its protein is CASSHKRTVSSYNEQFF.

The V call is TRBV10-3, the J call TRBJ1-2; 8 positions match TRBD1. The CDR3 is 18 amino acids. Losses at the gene ends were 7 bases for V and 0 bases for J; bases not matched to a gene: 16. Germline loops: CDR1 ENHRY, CDR2 SYGVKD. The CDR3 nucleotides read TGTGCCATCACCAGACTCGGGACAGGTAGTCAAGCTAACTATGGCTACACCTTC. Its translation: CAITRLGTGSQANYGYTF.

CDR3 protein: CASSLEETRYNEQFF. CDR3 DNA sequence: TGCGCCAGCAGCTTGGAAGAAACTAGATACAATGAGCAGTTCTTC. The V call is TRBV5-1, the J call TRBJ2-1; a weak D match, TRBD2 (5 bases). V lost 0 bases and J lost 4, with 11 bases in between. From germline, CDR1 is SGHRS and CDR2 YFSETQ. This CDR3 contains 15 residues.

The chain joins TRBV5-1 to TRBJ2-5; possibly TRBD1 or TRBD2 for D (5 bases each). The CDR3 consists of 14 residues. Per the germline V gene, CDR1 is SGHRS and CDR2 is YFSETQ. V lost 0 bases and J 5 bases, leaving 11 bases between the germline ends. The CDR3 bases are TGCGCCAGCAGCTTGGTGGGGGTTGGGGAGACCCAGTACTTC. Encoded protein: CASSLVGVGETQYF.

This clone was picked up one time. For the CDR3, the DNA is TGTGCCAGCTCACCCCGCGTGCCTGCAGATACGCAGTATTTT. Translation: CASSPRVPADTQYF. This chain joins TRBV18 and TRBJ2-3; D gene unclear. Trimming shortened V by 3 bases and J by 4 bases, and 11 bases separated the two germline ends. From germline, CDR1 is KGHSH and CDR2 LQKENI. The CDR3 has 14 amino acids.

The CDR3, as DNA: TGTGCCAGCACGCAAGGGAGTGAGCAGTTCTTC. The encoded protein is CASTQGSEQFF. The rearrangement joins TRBV7-9 to TRBJ2-1; D may be TRBD2 (5 bases). V shed 7 bases and J shed 9 bases, with 10 bases lying between them. CDR1 and CDR2 from the germline V gene are SEHNR and FQNEAQ (reference sequence). The CDR3 loop spans 11 amino acids.

The chain combines TRBV7-8 with TRBJ2-1; 7 nucleotides agree with TRBD1. The CDR3 covers 14 residues. Losses at the gene ends were 3 bases for V and 9 bases for J; bases not matched to a gene: 8. Germline values: CDR1 SGHVS, CDR2 FQNEAQ. In DNA form, the CDR3 reads TGTGCCAGCAGCTTGTCTGACAGGGTTTTTGAGCAGTTCTTC. It yields the protein CASSLSDRVFEQFF.

The V gene is TRBV5-1, the J gene TRBJ2-3; no clear D. The CDR3 is made up of 14 amino acids. With 4 bases removed from V and 8 bases from J, the gap between germline ends came to 17 bases. Germline-derived CDR1 and CDR2 are SGHRS and YFSETQ. As DNA, the CDR3 is TGCGCCAGCAGCCGATCCGACCAAAATCCTACGCAGTATTTT. It specifies CASSRSDQNPTQYF. Complete variable domain (other parts from reference TRBV5-1 and TRBJ2-3): KAGVTQTPRYLIKTRGQQVTLSCSPISGHRSVSWYQQTPGQGLQFLFEYFSETQRNKGNFPGRFSGRQFSNSRSEMNVSTLELGDSALYLCASSRSDQNPTQYFGPGTRLTVL.

V and J are TRBV27 and TRBJ2-7; 13 positions match TRBD2. Trimming at V came to 6 bases and at J to 7 bases, leaving 9 bases not matched to a gene. CDR3 length equals 15 residues. The V gene's germline CDR1 is MNHEY and CDR2 SMNVEV (reference sequence). Here the CDR3 reads CASSPGLAGVEEQYF. As DNA, the CDR3 is TGTGCCAGCAGCCCCGGACTAGCGGGAGTAGAAGAGCAGTACTTC.

The gene calls are TRBV6-5 and TRBJ1-1; tentatively, D is TRBD1 (6 bases). This CDR3 has 16 amino acids. Germline CDR1 reads MNHEY; CDR2 reads SVGAGI. The ends were cut back, 2 bases at V and 1 base at J, with 14 bases in the middle. The CDR3 nucleotides read TGTGCCAGCAGTTACGGGTGGGACACAGGGAACACTGAAGCTTTCTTT. Its protein is CASSYGWDTGNTEAFF.

Turning to this clone: The junction and the germline gene differ at one end; a read error may be behind it. The chain carries TRBV2 and TRBJ1-5; tentative D call: TRBD1 (5 bases). This CDR3 has 14 residues. Germline V CDR1 and CDR2: SNHLY, FYNNEI. Here the CDR3 reads CASSEDSSNQPQHF. In DNA form, the CDR3 reads TGTGCCAGCAGCGAAGACAGTAGCAATCAGCCCCAGCATTTT. Drawing the rest from reference TRBV2 and TRBJ1-5, the complete variable domain is EPEVTQTPSHQVTQMGQEVILRCVPISNHLYFYWYRQILGQKVEFLVSFYNNEISEKSEIFDDQFSVERPDGSNFTLKIRSTKLEDSAMYFCASSEDSSNQPQHFGDGTRLSIL.

V and J are TRBV7-8 and TRBJ2-3, with 10 bases aligning to TRBD2. V was clipped by 3 bases and J by 0 bases; unmatched bases: 3. The germline gives CDR1 SGHVS, CDR2 FQNEAQ. This CDR3 comprises 16 residues. The CDR3 DNA follows: TGTGCCAGCAGCTTTGGACTAGCGGCTAGCACAGATACGCAGTATTTT. As protein: CASSFGLAASTDTQYF.

The chain couples TRBV7-2 to TRBJ1-2; TRBD1 is a possible D gene (6 bases). Per the germline V gene, CDR1 is SGHTA and CDR2 is FQGNSA. The V gene lost 1 base and the J gene lost 4 bases, with 13 bases spanning the gap. The CDR3 sequence is 15 residues long. The DNA for the CDR3 is TGTGCCAGCAGCTTAGATTCAGGGGCAAGCTATGGCTACACCTTC. The encoded protein is CASSLDSGASYGYTF.

V usage is TRBV19 and J usage is TRBJ2-5; TRBD1 aligns across 10 bases. Germline assignment: CDR1 LNHDA and CDR2 SQIVND (reference sequence). The CDR3 has 16 amino acids. V dropped 6 bases and J dropped 5; count of bases not matched to a gene: 12. Here the CDR3 DNA reads TGTGCCAGTAGCCCGAGGGGACAGGGGCGACGGGAGACCCAGTACTTC. Residues: CASSPRGQGRRETQYF.

The chain employs TRBV2 and TRBJ1-5, with TRBD1 matching over 7 bases. The CDR3 loop spans 14 amino acids. Germline V gene data show CDR1 as SNHLY and CDR2 as FYNNEI. J was trimmed by 6 bases and V by 6 bases; bases with no gene match: 8. The chain's CDR3 is CASSERQGGQPQHF. Here the CDR3 DNA reads TGTGCCAGCAGCGAACGACAGGGAGGTCAGCCCCAGCATTTT.

The chain couples TRBV15 to TRBJ2-5, with a possible D match to TRBD2 (6 bases). Between the trimmed V and J ends, which lost 0 bases and 3 bases, there was a span of 11 bases. Germline-derived CDR1 and CDR2 are LNHNV and YYDKDF (reference sequence). This CDR3 is 15 amino acids long. CDR3 DNA: TGTGCCACCAGCAGAGATCCAACGGGGGAAGAGACCCAGTACTTC. It encodes CATSRDPTGEETQYF.

This clone was recorded only once. V is TRBV5-1 and J is TRBJ2-1; 8 bases line up with TRBD2. Germline CDR1 and CDR2: SGHRS and YFSETQ. Germline trimming cut 1 base from V and 7 bases from J; bases unmatched to any gene: 13. The CDR3 is 17 residues long. The CDR3 DNA sequence: TGCGCCAGCAGCTTGCGGCGGGGGGTTGACATTGGGAATGAGCAGTTCTTC. Translation: CASSLRRGVDIGNEQFF.

The chain uses TRBV7-9 and TRBJ2-5; 9 bases map to TRBD1. The CDR3 contains 16 residues. The germline gives CDR1 SEHNR, CDR2 FQNEAQ (reference sequence). With V trimmed by 1 base and J by 7 bases, 10 bases remained unmatched. The CDR3 nucleotides read TGTGCCAGCAGCTTAGGGGACAGGGCCGAAAGGCGGACCCAGTACTTC. This translates into CASSLGDRAERRTQYF.

CDR3 sequence reads: CASTQGGVASPLHF. CDR3 nucleotides: TGCGCCAGCACCCAGGGGGGAGTAGCATCACCCCTCCACTTT. This chain joins TRBV5-1 and TRBJ1-6; 7 positions match TRBD1. Per the germline V gene, CDR1 is SGHRS and CDR2 is YFSETQ. The length of the CDR3 is 14 residues. Trimming at V came to 6 bases and at J to 10 bases, leaving 10 bases not matched to a gene.

This chain joins TRBV6-1 and TRBJ2-1; 10 bases map to TRBD2. The CDR3 has 15 amino acids. Germline V gene data show CDR1 as MNHNS and CDR2 as SASEGT. The V gene end was trimmed by 6 bases and the J gene end by 5 bases; junction bases not matched to a gene: 7. CDR3 sequence reads: CASRKVLAGDNEQFF. DNA for the CDR3: TGTGCCAGCAGGAAGGTCCTAGCGGGAGACAATGAGCAGTTCTTC.

This chain links TRBV21-1 with TRBJ1-6. TRBV21-1 is a pseudogene segment. This CDR3 has 23 residues. The chain's CDR3 is CASSSFPCGGGRPLESYNSPLHF. As DNA, the CDR3 is TGTGCCAGCAGCTCATTCCCCTGTGGAGGAGGGAGGCCTCTGGAGTCCTATAATTCACCCCTCCACTTT.

The chain carries TRBV2 and TRBJ1-5, with unresolved D. CDR3 length: 16 amino acids. With 7 bases removed from V and 1 base from J, the gap between germline ends came to 17 bases. Germline assignment: CDR1 SNHLY and CDR2 FYNNEI. CDR3: CASTPTGSRSNQPQHF. DNA for the CDR3: TGTGCCAGCACCCCGACGGGGTCCCGGAGCAATCAGCCCCAGCATTTT.

This chain uses TRBV7-2 with TRBJ1-2; D is perhaps TRBD1 (6 bases). The CDR3 spans 15 residues. The ends were cut back, 4 bases at V and 0 bases at J, with 12 bases in the middle. Germline assignment: CDR1 SGHTA and CDR2 FQGNSA. The CDR3 reads CASSSRAGANYGYTF. The CDR3 nucleotides read TGTGCCAGCAGCTCCCGGGCAGGGGCTAACTATGGCTACACCTTC.

The rearrangement uses TRBV10-2 and TRBJ1-2; D might be TRBD1 (6 bases). This CDR3 contains 14 residues. V lost 0 bases to trimming and J lost 8 bases, with 13 bases between them. Per germline, CDR1 WSHSY and CDR2 SAAADI. CDR3 residues: CASSESHRDGGYTF. CDR3 coding DNA: TGCGCCAGCAGTGAGTCACACAGGGACGGGGGCTACACCTTC.

V is TRBV6-5 and J is TRBJ2-3; D not resolved. There are 12 residues in the CDR3. Trimming took 5 bases from V and 3 from J, leaving 6 bases between them. CDR1 and CDR2 (germline): MNHEY, SVGAGI. DNA for the CDR3: TGTGCCAGCAGTCTCTCGACAGATACGCAGTATTTT. Its translation is CASSLSTDTQYF.

A single count supports this clone. The J gene is TRBJ1-1, the V gene TRBV6-5; weak D call: TRBD1 (6 bases). Germline V gene sequence: CDR1 MNHEY, CDR2 SVGAGI. CDR3 length: 15 residues. The V and J ends lost 2 bases and 0 bases respectively, with 10 bases between them. The CDR3 DNA reads TGTGCCAGCAGTTACCGTCGGACAGTGAACACTGAAGCTTTCTTT. This translates into CASSYRRTVNTEAFF.

The chain combines TRBV9 with TRBJ2-2; the D is unclear. Germline loops: CDR1 SGDLS, CDR2 YYNGEE. The CDR3 contains 15 residues. Trimming left V 2 bases short and J 6 bases short, with 14 bases between. CDR3 in DNA: TGTGCCAGCAGCGTCTCTGCAACCCGGGCCGGGGAGCTGTTTTTT. Translating it yields CASSVSATRAGELFF. Supplemented by reference TRBV9 and TRBJ2-2, the full variable domain reads DSGVTQTPKHLITATGQRVTLRCSPRSGDLSVYWYQQSLDQGLQFLIQYYNGEERAKGNILERFSAQQFPDLHSELNLSSLELGDSALYFCASSVSATRAGELFFGEGSRLTVL.